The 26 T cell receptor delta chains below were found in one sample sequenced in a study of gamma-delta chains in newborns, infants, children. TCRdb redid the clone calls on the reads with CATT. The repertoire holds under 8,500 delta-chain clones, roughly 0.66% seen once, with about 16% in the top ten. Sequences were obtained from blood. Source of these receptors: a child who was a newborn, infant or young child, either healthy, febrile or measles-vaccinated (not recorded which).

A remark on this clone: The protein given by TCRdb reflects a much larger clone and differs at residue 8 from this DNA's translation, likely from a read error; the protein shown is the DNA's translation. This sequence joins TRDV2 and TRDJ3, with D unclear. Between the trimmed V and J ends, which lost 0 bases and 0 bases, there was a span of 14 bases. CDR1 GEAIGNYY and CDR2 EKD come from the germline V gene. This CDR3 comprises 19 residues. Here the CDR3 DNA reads TGTGCCTGTGACACCGTTAGGGGTGGGAGCTCCTGGGACACCCGACAGATGTTTTTC. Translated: CACDTVRGGSSWDTRQMFF.

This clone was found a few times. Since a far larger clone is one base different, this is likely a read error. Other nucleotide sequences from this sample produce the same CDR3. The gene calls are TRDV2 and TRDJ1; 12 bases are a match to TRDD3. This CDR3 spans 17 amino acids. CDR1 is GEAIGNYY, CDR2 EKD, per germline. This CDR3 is CACDILVLGDTGDKLIF. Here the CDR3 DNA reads TGCGCCTGTGACATTCTTGTACTGGGGGATACCGGCGATAAACTCATCTTT.

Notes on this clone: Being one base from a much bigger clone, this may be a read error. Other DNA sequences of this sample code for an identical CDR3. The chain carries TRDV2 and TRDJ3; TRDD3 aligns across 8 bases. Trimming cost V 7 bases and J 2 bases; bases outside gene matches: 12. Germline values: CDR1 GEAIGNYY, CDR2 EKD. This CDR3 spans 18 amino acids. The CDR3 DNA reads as TGTGCCTGCTTCATACTGGGGATACAGCCCTGGGACACCCGACAGATGTTTTTC. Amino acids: CACFILGIQPWDTRQMFF.

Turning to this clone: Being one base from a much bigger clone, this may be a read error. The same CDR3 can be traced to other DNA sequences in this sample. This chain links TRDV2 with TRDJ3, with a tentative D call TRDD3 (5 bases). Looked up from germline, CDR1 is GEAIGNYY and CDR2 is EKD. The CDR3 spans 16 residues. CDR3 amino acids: CACDTVESWDTRQMFF. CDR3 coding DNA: TGTGCCTGTGACACCGTAGAGTCCTGGGACACCCGCCAGATGTTTTTC.

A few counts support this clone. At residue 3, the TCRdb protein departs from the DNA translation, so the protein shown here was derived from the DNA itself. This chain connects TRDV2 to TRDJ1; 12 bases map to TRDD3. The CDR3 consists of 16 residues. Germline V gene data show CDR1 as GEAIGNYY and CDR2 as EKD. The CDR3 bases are TGTGCCCGTGACACCGTCTGGGGGATACGCACCGATAAACTCATCTTT. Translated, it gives CARDTVWGIRTDKLIF.

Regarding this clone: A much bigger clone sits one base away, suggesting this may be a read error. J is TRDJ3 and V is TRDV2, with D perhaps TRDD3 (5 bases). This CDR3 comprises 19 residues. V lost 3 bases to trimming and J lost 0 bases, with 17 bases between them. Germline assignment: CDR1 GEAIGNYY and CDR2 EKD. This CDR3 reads CACDPAGGIISWDTRQMFF. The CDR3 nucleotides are TGTGCCTGTGACCCCGCGGGGGGTATTATCTCCTGGGACACCCGACAGATGTTTTTC.

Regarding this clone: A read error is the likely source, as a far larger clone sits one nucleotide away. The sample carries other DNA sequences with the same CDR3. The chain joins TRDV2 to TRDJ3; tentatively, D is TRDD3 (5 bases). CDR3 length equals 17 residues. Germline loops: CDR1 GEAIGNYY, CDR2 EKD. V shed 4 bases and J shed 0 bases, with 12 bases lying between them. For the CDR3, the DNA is TGTGCCTGTGAGTACTTGGGGAGCTCCTGGGACACCCGACAGATGTTTTTC. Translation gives CACEYLGSSWDTRQMFF.

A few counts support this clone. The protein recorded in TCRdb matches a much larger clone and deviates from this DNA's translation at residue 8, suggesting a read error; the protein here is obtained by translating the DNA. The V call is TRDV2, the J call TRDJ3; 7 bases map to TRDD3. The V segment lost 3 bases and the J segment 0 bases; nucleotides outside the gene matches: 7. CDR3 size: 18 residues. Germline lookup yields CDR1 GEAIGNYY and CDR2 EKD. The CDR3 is CACDEWGTSSWDTRQMFF. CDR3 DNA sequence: TGTGCCTGTGACGAATGGGGGACCAGCTCCTGGGACACCCGACAGATGTTTTTC.

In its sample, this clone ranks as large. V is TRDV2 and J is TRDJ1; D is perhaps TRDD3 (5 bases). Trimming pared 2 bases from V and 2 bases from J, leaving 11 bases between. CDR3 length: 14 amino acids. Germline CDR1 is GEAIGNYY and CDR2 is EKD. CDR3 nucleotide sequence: TGTGCCTGTGACATCGTCGGGGGGACCGATAAACTCATCTTT. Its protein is CACDIVGGTDKLIF.

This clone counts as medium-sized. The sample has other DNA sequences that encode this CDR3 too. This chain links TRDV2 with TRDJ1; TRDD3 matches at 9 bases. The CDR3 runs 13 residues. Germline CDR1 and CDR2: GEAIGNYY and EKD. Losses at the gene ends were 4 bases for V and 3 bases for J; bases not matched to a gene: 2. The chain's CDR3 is CACEGIRADKLIF. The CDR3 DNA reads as TGTGCCTGTGAGGGGATACGCGCCGATAAACTCATCTTT.

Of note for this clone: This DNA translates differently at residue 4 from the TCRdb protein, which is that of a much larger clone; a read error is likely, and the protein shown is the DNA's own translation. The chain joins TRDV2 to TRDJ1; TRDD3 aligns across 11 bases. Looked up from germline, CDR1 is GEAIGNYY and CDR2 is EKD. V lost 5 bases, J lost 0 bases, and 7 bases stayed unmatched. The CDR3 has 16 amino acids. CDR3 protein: CACALGDKEYTDKLIF. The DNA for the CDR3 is TGTGCCTGTGCACTGGGGGATAAGGAGTACACCGATAAACTCATCTTT.

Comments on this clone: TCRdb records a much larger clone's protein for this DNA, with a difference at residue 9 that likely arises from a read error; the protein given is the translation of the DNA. The CDR3 spells CACDGIRSRDTRQMFF. The CDR3 DNA is TGTGCCTGTGACGGGATACGCTCCAGGGACACCCGACAGATGTTTTTC. V gene TRDV2 combines with J gene TRDJ3, with 8 bases matching TRDD3. The CDR3 runs to 16 residues. Germline assignment: CDR1 GEAIGNYY and CDR2 EKD.

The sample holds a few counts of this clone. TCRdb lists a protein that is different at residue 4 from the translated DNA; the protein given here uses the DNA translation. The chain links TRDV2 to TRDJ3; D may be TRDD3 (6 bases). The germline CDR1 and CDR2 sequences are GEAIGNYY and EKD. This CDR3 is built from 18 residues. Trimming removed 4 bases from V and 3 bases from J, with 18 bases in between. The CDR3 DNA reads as TGTGCCTGTGAAACCTTACTGGGAGGTGACTGGGACACCCGACAGATGTTTTTC. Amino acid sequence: CACETLLGGDWDTRQMFF.

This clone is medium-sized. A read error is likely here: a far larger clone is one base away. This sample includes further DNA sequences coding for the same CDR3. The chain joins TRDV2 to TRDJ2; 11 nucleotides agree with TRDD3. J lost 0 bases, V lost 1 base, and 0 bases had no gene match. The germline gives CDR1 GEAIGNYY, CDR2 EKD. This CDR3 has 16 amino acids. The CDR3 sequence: CACDTLGDTLTAQLFF. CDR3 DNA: TGTGCCTGTGACACACTGGGGGATACTTTGACAGCACAACTCTTCTTT.

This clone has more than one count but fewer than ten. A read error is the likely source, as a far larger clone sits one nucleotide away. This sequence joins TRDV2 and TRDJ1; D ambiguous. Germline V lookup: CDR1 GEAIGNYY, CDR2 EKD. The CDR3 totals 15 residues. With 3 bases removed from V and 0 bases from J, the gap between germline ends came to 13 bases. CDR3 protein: CACDGVGPYTDKLIF. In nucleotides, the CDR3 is TGTGCCTGTGACGGGGTGGGACCGTACACCGATAAACTCATCTTT.

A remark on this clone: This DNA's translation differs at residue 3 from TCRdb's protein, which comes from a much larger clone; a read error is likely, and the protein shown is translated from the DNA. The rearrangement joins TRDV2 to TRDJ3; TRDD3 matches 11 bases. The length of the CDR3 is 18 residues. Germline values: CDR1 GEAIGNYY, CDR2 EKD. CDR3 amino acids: CARDVLGDRTWDTRQMFF. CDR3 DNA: TGTGCCCGTGACGTACTGGGGGATAGAACCTGGGACACCCGACAGATGTTTTTC.

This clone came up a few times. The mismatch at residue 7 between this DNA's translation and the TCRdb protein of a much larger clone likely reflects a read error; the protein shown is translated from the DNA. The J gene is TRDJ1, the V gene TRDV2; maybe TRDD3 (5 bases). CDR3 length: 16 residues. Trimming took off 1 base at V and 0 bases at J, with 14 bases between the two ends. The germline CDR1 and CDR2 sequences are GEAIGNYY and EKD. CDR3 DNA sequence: TGTGCCTGTGACACTTACCGGGGGCCTCACACCGATAAACTCATCTTT. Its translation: CACDTYRGPHTDKLIF.

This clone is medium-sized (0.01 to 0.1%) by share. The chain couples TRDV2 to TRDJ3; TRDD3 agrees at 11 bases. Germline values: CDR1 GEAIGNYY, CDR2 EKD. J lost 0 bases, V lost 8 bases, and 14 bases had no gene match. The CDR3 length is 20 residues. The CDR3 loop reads CAFTVLGDISSSWDTRQMFF. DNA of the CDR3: TGTGCCTTTACTGTACTGGGGGATATTTCGAGCTCCTGGGACACCCGACAGATGTTTTTC.

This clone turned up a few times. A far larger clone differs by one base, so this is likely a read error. CDR3 sequence (DNA): TGTGCCTGTGACGTACTGGGGGGTACGCGGGACACCCGACAGATGTTTTTC. This encodes CACDVLGGTRDTRQMFF. This rearrangement joins TRDV2 to TRDJ3, with 8 bases identical to TRDD3. J was trimmed by 5 bases and V by 3 bases; bases with no gene match: 8. Germline CDR1 is GEAIGNYY and CDR2 is EKD. The CDR3 contains 17 residues.

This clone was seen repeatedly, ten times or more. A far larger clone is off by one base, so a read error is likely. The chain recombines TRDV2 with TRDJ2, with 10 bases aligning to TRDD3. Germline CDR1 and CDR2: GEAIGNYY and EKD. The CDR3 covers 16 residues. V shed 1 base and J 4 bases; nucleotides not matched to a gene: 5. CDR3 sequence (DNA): TGTGCCTGTGACACAGTGGGGGATACTTCGACAGCACAACTCTTCTTT. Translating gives CACDTVGDTSTAQLFF.

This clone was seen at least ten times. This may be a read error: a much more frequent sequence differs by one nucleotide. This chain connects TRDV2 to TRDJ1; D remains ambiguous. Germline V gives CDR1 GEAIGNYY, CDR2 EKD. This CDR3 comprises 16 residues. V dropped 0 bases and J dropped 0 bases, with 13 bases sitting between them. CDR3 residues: CACDTVEATYTDKLIF. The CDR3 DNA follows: TGTGCCTGTGACACCGTAGAGGCTACGTACACCGATAAACTCATCTTT.

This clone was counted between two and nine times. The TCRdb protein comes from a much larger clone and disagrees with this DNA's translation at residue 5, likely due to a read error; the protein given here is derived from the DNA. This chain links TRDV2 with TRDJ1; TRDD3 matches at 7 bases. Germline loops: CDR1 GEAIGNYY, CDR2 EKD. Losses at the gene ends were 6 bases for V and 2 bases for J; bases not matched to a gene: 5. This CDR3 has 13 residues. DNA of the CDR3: TGTGCCTGTCAGTGCTGGGGGACCGATAAACTCATCTTT. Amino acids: CACQCWGTDKLIF.

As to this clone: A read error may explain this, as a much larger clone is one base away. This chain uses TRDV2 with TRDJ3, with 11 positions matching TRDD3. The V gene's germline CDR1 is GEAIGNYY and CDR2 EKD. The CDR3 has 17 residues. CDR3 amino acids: CARDTTGGYWDTRQMFF. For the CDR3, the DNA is TGTGCCCGTGACACCACTGGGGGATACTGGGACACCCGACAGATGTTTTTC.

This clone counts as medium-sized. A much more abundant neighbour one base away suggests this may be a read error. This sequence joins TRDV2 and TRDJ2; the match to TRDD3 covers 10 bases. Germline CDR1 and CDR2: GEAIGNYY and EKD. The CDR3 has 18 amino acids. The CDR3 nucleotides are TGTGCCTGTGACAACTTACTGGGGGATGCATCTTTGGCAGCACAACTCTTCTTT. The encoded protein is CACDNLLGDASLAAQLFF.

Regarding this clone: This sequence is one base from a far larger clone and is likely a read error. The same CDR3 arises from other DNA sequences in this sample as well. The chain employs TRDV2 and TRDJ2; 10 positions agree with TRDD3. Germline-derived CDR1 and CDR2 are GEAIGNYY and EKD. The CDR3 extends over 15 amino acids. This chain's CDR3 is CACDILGDLTAQLFF. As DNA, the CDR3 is TGTGCCTGTGACATACTGGGGGATTTGACAGCGCAACTCTTCTTT.

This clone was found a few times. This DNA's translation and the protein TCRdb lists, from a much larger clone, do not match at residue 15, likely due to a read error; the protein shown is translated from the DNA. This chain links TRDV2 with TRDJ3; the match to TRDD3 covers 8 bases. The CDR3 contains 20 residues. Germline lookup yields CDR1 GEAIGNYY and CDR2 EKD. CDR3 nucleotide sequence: TGTGCCTGTGACACCGGGGGACTGGGGGCCAGCTCCTGGGACGCCCGACAGATGTTTTTC. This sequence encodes CACDTGGLGASSWDARQMFF.